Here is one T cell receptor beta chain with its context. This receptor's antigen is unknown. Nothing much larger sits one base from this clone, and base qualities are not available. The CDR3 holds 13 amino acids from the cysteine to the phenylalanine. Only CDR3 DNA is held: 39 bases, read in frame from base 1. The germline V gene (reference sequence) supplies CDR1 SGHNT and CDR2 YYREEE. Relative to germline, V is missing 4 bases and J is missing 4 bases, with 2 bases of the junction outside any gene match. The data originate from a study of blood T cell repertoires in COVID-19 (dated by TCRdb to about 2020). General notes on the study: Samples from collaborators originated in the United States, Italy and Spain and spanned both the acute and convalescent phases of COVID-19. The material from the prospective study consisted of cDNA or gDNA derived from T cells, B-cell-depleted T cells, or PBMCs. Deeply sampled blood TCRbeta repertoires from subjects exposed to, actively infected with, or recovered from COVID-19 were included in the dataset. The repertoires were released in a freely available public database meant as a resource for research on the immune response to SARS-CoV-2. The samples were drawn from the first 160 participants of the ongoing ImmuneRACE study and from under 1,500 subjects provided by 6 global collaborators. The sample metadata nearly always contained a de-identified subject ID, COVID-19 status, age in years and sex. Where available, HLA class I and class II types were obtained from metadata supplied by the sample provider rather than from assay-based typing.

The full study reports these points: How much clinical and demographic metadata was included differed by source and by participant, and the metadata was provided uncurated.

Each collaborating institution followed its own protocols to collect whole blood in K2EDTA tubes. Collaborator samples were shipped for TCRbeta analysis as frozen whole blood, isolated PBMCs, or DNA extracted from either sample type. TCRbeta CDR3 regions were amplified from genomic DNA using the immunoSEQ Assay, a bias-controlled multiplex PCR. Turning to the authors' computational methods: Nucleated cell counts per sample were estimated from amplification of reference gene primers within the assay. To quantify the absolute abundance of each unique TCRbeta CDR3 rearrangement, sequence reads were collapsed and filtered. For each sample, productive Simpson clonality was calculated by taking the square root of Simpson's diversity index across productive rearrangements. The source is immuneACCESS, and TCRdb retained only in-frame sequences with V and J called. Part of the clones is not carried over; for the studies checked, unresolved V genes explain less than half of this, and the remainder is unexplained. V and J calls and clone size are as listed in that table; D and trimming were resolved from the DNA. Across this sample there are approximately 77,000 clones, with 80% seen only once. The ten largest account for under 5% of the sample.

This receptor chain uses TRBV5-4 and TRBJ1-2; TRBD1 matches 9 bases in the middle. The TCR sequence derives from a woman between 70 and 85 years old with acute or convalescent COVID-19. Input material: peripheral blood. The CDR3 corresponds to CASSPDRGYGYTF. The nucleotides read TGTGCCAGCAGCCCGGACAGGGGCTATGGCTACACCTTC.